These 31 T cell receptor beta chains were sequenced from one sample in a study of type 1 and type 2 diabetes patients. Amplification started from genomic DNA. The TCR beta CDR3 region was amplified using 30 forward and 13 reverse primers. TCRdb passed the multiplex PCR reads through MiXCR, listing each CDR3 protein once. The table has 280,000 or so distinct CDR3 sequences, 40% to 50% seen once; the top ten hold approximately 15%. The specimen sequenced was peripheral blood mononuclear cells (PBMCs). Receptor source: a man between 18 and 35 years old with type 2 diabetes.

This clonotype was seen a few times. The rearrangement uses TRBV2 and TRBJ1-5; possible D gene TRBD1, 6 bases. The CDR3 has 12 residues. Germline V gives CDR1 SNHLY, CDR2 FYNNEI. The V end lost 11 bases, the J end lost 5 bases, and 13 bases lay between the germline ends. CDR3 bases: TGTGCCGGTGGACAGAACTATCAGCCCCAGCATTTT. It translates to CAGGQNYQPQHF.

The CDR3 is CASSSVTGYEQYF. For the CDR3, the DNA is TGTGCCAGCAGTTCCGTAACAGGGTACGAGCAGTACTTC. The rearrangement links TRBV28 to TRBJ2-7; D possibly corresponds to TRBD1 (6 bases). CDR3 size: 13 residues. Germline CDR1 reads MDHEN; CDR2 reads SYDVKM. V lost 4 bases, J lost 4 bases, and 11 bases lay in between.

This chain uses TRBV6-5 with TRBJ2-3; 7 bases align to TRBD2. The length of the CDR3 is 12 residues. Germline V gene sequence: CDR1 MNHEY, CDR2 SVGAGI. After removal of 8 bases from V and 6 bases from J, the junction contained 5 bases not matched to a gene. In nucleotides, the CDR3 is TGTGCCAGCGGGGAGGGGAGGGATACGCAGTATTTT. Its protein product is CASGEGRDTQYF.

A word on this clonotype: Sequence at one end of the junction differs from germline and may be a read error. The V and J genes are TRBV10-1 and TRBJ1-1; a weak D match, TRBD1 (5 bases). Germline V lookup: CDR1 WNHNN, CDR2 SYGVQD (reference sequence). The CDR3 sequence is 16 residues long. The CDR3 spells CVSSESGIGGNTEAFF. CDR3 nucleotide sequence: TGCGTCAGCAGTGAGTCAGGGATAGGAGGGAACACTGAAGCTTTCTTT.

The CDR3: CASSPILSTAYEQYF. Here the CDR3 DNA reads TGTGCCAGCAGCCCGATTTTATCAACAGCCTACGAGCAGTACTTC. V gene TRBV7-3 combines with J gene TRBJ2-7, with no clear D. Trimming removed 5 bases at V and 2 bases at J, with 16 bases between. The CDR3 has 15 residues. Germline CDR1 is SGHTA and CDR2 is FQGTGA.

The gene calls are TRBV6-6 and TRBJ2-1; D call uncertain. CDR1 and CDR2 (germline): MNHNY, SVGAGI (reference sequence). Trimming left V 5 bases short and J 6 bases short, with 14 bases between. The CDR3 consists of 14 residues. The CDR3 nucleotides are TGTGCCAGCAGTGTTCTTTCGGTGGGCAATGAGCAGTTCTTC. Amino acid sequence: CASSVLSVGNEQFF.

The chain joins TRBV30 to TRBJ1-2, with D unclear. Germline CDR1 GTSNPN, CDR2 SVGIG (reference sequence). This CDR3 is built from 12 residues. The V gene lost 3 bases and the J gene lost 4 bases, with 9 bases spanning the gap. The CDR3 reads CAWSGASYGYTF. The CDR3 DNA follows: TGTGCCTGGAGCGGTGCCAGCTATGGCTACACCTTC.

The V call is TRBV5-1, the J call TRBJ2-7, with TRBD2 matching over 9 bases. The CDR3 extends over 14 amino acids. In germline, CDR1 is SGHRS, CDR2 YFSETQ. The J segment lost 3 bases and the V segment lost 4 bases, leaving 5 bases of the junction unmatched. CDR3 sequence reads: CASSLPTSGYEQYF. CDR3 sequence (DNA): TGCGCCAGCAGCCTCCCGACTAGCGGCTACGAGCAGTACTTC. Complete variable domain (other parts from reference TRBV5-1 and TRBJ2-7): KAGVTQTPRYLIKTRGQQVTLSCSPISGHRSVSWYQQTPGQGLQFLFEYFSETQRNKGNFPGRFSGRQFSNSRSEMNVSTLELGDSALYLCASSLPTSGYEQYFGPGTRLTVT.

J is TRBJ1-1 and V is TRBV6-5, with D uncertain. CDR1 is MNHEY and CDR2 is SVGAGI in the germline V gene. This CDR3 spans 12 amino acids. With 6 bases removed from V and 11 bases from J, the gap between germline ends came to 16 bases. CDR3 amino acids: CASRSGNLRAFF. The CDR3 coding sequence is TGTGCCAGCAGGTCCGGGAACCTGAGGGCTTTCTTT.

The chain carries TRBV7-2 and TRBJ1-2; D possibly corresponds to TRBD1 (5 bases). The CDR3 has 17 amino acids. The germline V gene has CDR1 SGHTA and CDR2 FQGNSA. Trimming removed 5 bases from V and 5 bases from J, with 24 bases in between. Written as DNA, the CDR3 is TGTGCCAGCAGCCACATGCCGGGACCGGGGGATTTATATGGCTACACCTTC. This translates into CASSHMPGPGDLYGYTF.

This clonotype was observed once. The gene calls are TRBV9 and TRBJ2-7; TRBD2 agrees at 9 bases. The CDR3 extends over 15 amino acids. After removal of 0 bases from V and 3 bases from J, the junction contained 4 bases not matched to a gene. CDR1 is SGDLS and CDR2 is YYNGEE in the germline V gene. The CDR3 protein is CASSVGLAEYYEQYF. CDR3 in DNA: TGTGCCAGCAGCGTAGGACTAGCGGAATACTACGAGCAGTACTTC. The full variable domain, rest sourced from reference TRBV9 and TRBJ2-7, is DSGVTQTPKHLITATGQRVTLRCSPRSGDLSVYWYQQSLDQGLQFLIQYYNGEERAKGNILERFSAQQFPDLHSELNLSSLELGDSALYFCASSVGLAEYYEQYFGPGTRLTVT.

This clonotype has a handful of counts. V gene TRBV27 combines with J gene TRBJ2-7; D is unresolved. The CDR3 is 13 amino acids. The V and J ends lost 4 bases and 3 bases respectively, with 10 bases between them. Looked up from germline, CDR1 is MNHEY and CDR2 is SMNVEV (reference sequence). CDR3 DNA: TGTGCCAGCAGTTACGGAGTCCGCTACGAGCAGTACTTC. This translates into CASSYGVRYEQYF.

A few counts support this clonotype. The chain recombines TRBV20-1 with TRBJ1-1; no definite D call. Trimming removed 0 bases at V and 1 base at J, with 9 bases between. There are 14 residues in the CDR3. Germline lookup yields CDR1 DFQATT and CDR2 SNEGSKA (reference sequence). CDR3 sequence (DNA): TGCAGTGCTAGAGATCTATGGGGGAACACTGAAGCTTTCTTT. Its protein is CSARDLWGNTEAFF.

CDR3 loop: CASSQDEGRMAQDEQYF. CDR3 bases: TGCGCCAGCAGCCAAGACGAGGGCAGAATGGCTCAGGACGAGCAGTACTTC. The chain combines TRBV4-1 with TRBJ2-7, with a possible D match to TRBD2 (5 bases). CDR3 length: 17 amino acids. The V end lost 0 bases, the J end lost 5 bases, and 20 bases lay between the germline ends. Per germline, CDR1 MGHRA and CDR2 YSYEKL.

The chain uses TRBV10-3 and TRBJ2-2, with 7 bases identical to TRBD2. The V gene end was trimmed by 8 bases and the J gene end by 1 base; junction bases not matched to a gene: 7. The CDR3 runs 15 residues. Germline V gives CDR1 ENHRY, CDR2 SYGVKD. This CDR3 reads CAIGGVAVNTGELFF. In DNA form, the CDR3 reads TGTGCCATCGGGGGGGTAGCGGTGAACACCGGGGAGCTGTTTTTT.

The chain has TRBV19 and TRBJ1-2; D remains ambiguous. Looked up from germline, CDR1 is LNHDA and CDR2 is SQIVND (reference sequence). The CDR3 has 11 residues. Trimming cost V 8 bases and J 4 bases, with 8 bases left between them. CDR3 residues: CASDGGYGYTF. DNA for the CDR3: TGTGCCAGTGACGGTGGCTATGGCTACACCTTC.

This clonotype has just a few counts. The V and J genes are TRBV6-1 and TRBJ1-6; the D is unclear. Trimming removed 7 bases at V and 8 bases at J, with 12 bases between. Germline-derived CDR1 and CDR2 are MNHNS and SASEGT. This CDR3 has 13 residues. The DNA of the CDR3 is TGTGCCAGCACGCGAGGGAAGGATTCACCCCTCCACTTT. It translates to CASTRGKDSPLHF.

About this clonotype: A much larger clonotype is one base distant, so this may be a read error. This chain joins TRBV30 and TRBJ1-2; 7 bases agree with TRBD1. Germline V lookup: CDR1 GTSNPN, CDR2 SVGIG (reference sequence). J was trimmed by 6 bases and V by 1 base; bases with no gene match: 5. The CDR3 runs to 13 residues. CDR3 residues: CAWSGGQHHGYTF. The CDR3, as DNA: TGTGCCTGGAGTGGGGGACAGCACCATGGCTACACCTTC.

The chain links TRBV13 to TRBJ2-3, with TRBD2 matching over 11 bases. After removal of 5 bases from V and 4 bases from J, the junction contained 5 bases not matched to a gene. From germline, CDR1 is PRHDT and CDR2 FYEKMQ (reference sequence). The CDR3 totals 15 residues. The CDR3 loop reads CASSPGTSGPDTQYF. DNA for the CDR3: TGTGCCAGCAGCCCCGGGACTAGCGGACCAGATACGCAGTATTTT.

This clonotype was counted a few times. The chain uses TRBV6-4 and TRBJ2-2; no clear D gene. The ends were cut back, 3 bases at V and 1 base at J, with 6 bases in the middle. Germline V CDR1 and CDR2: MRHNA, SNTAGT. CDR3 size: 14 residues. Here the CDR3 DNA reads TGTGCCAGCAGTGATAAGGGGAACACCGGGGAGCTGTTTTTT. As protein: CASSDKGNTGELFF.

This clonotype was counted a few times. The V gene is TRBV20-1, the J gene TRBJ1-4; no reliable D call. The CDR3 is 12 residues long. The ends were cut back, 2 bases at V and 7 bases at J, with 8 bases in the middle. The germline V gene encodes CDR1 DFQATT and CDR2 SNEGSKA (reference sequence). The CDR3 nucleotides read TGCAGTGCTAGACCCTGGGGTGAAAAACTGTTTTTT. It codes for CSARPWGEKLFF.

This sequence joins TRBV2 and TRBJ2-5, with 7 bases aligning to TRBD1. The CDR3 loop spans 12 amino acids. J lost 1 base, V lost 10 bases, and 3 bases had no gene match. Germline assignment: CDR1 SNHLY and CDR2 FYNNEI. As DNA, the CDR3 is TGTGCCACACGGGACAGCCAAGAGACCCAGTACTTC. Protein product: CATRDSQETQYF.

This clonotype was counted only a few times. The chain recombines TRBV5-1 with TRBJ1-1; no clear D gene. The length of the CDR3 is 15 residues. Germline CDR1 and CDR2: SGHRS and YFSETQ. The V gene lost 2 bases and the J gene lost 4 bases, with 15 bases spanning the gap. CDR3 protein: CASSFFALRGTEAFF. The CDR3 DNA follows: TGCGCCAGCAGCTTCTTCGCCCTCCGGGGCACTGAAGCTTTCTTT. The variable domain in full, completed from reference TRBV5-1 and TRBJ1-1, reads KAGVTQTPRYLIKTRGQQVTLSCSPISGHRSVSWYQQTPGQGLQFLFEYFSETQRNKGNFPGRFSGRQFSNSRSEMNVSTLELGDSALYLCASSFFALRGTEAFFGQGTRLTVV.

The rearrangement joins TRBV19 to TRBJ2-7, with D possibly being TRBD2 (7 bases). V was cut by 7 bases and J by 5 bases, with 12 bases left in between. This CDR3 has 12 residues. The germline V gene encodes CDR1 LNHDA and CDR2 SQIVND (reference sequence). The CDR3 protein is CASIGGAHEQYF. As DNA, the CDR3 is TGTGCCAGTATTGGGGGGGCCCACGAGCAGTACTTC.

In this sample, this clonotype turned up once. The rearrangement joins TRBV7-3 to TRBJ2-7; no clear D. The germline CDR1 and CDR2 sequences are SGHTA and FQGTGA. V was trimmed by 3 bases and J by 6 bases, leaving 12 bases between them. The CDR3 has 13 residues. The CDR3 nucleotides read TGTGCCAGCAGCTTGGTGGCAGCCACCGAGCAGTACTTC. It codes for CASSLVAATEQYF.

This clonotype has ten or more counts. The chain joins TRBV19 to TRBJ2-5, with 11 bases aligning to TRBD2. Germline-derived CDR1 and CDR2 are LNHDA and SQIVND (reference sequence). The V segment lost 4 bases and the J segment 2 bases; nucleotides outside the gene matches: 3. The CDR3 covers 15 residues. CDR3 nucleotide sequence: TGTGCCAGTAGTAATCTAGCGGGGGGACAAGAGACCCAGTACTTC. Translation gives CASSNLAGGQETQYF. The full variable domain, rest sourced from reference TRBV19 and TRBJ2-5, is DGGITQSPKYLFRKEGQNVTLSCEQNLNHDAMYWYRQDPGQGLRLIYYSQIVNDFQKGDIAEGYSVSREKKESFPLTVTSAQKNPTAFYLCASSNLAGGQETQYFGPGTRLLVL.

The chain employs TRBV27 and TRBJ2-2, with D possibly TRBD1 on 6 matching bases. The CDR3 is made up of 14 amino acids. V shed 4 bases and J shed 1 base, with 7 bases lying between them. Germline CDR1 reads MNHEY; CDR2 reads SMNVEV (reference sequence). CDR3 DNA sequence: TGTGCCAGCAGTTGGACAGTGAACACCGGGGAGCTGTTTTTT. Translating it yields CASSWTVNTGELFF.

The rearrangement joins TRBV6-2 or TRBV6-3 to TRBJ1-2; TRBD1 aligns across 8 bases. Germline CDR1 and CDR2: MNHEY and SVGEGT. The CDR3 totals 16 residues. With 6 bases clipped from V and 0 bases from J, the junction kept 9 bases outside the gene matches. Written as DNA, the CDR3 is TGTGCCAGCAGACAGACAGGGGCGGAATCTAACTATGGCTACACCTTC. This codes for CASRQTGAESNYGYTF.

The rearrangement joins TRBV6-5 to TRBJ2-2, with D tentatively TRBD1 or TRBD2 (5 bases each). The V gene lost 0 bases and the J gene lost 4 bases, with 12 bases spanning the gap. This CDR3 is built from 16 residues. Looked up from germline, CDR1 is MNHEY and CDR2 is SVGAGI. The CDR3 reads CASSYSGTGSTGELFF. The CDR3 nucleotides read TGTGCCAGCAGTTACTCCGGGACGGGGAGCACCGGGGAGCTGTTTTTT.

In this sample, this clonotype turned up a few times. The junction differs from germline at one of its ends, possibly a read error. As DNA, the CDR3 is TGTGCCAGCAGCCCTAGGTCGGGCAGGCAAATCATGAACTTC. It encodes CASSPRSGRQIMNF. The chain recombines TRBV11-2 with TRBJ2-7; no firm D call. The V gene's germline CDR1 is SGHAT and CDR2 FQNNGV. CDR3 length: 14 amino acids.

On this clonotype: The germline gene is not matched at one end of the junction; a read error may be the cause. The chain carries TRBV2 and TRBJ2-7, with D possibly TRBD2 on 6 matching bases. The CDR3 extends over 17 amino acids. The germline V gene has CDR1 SNHLY and CDR2 FYNNEI. The CDR3 DNA reads as TGTGCCAGCAGTGATACCGAGGGGCGGGAACTTTCCTGCGAGCAGTACTTC. This gives the protein CASSDTEGRELSCEQYF.